This TCR beta chain comes out of a study of identical twins. Notes on the study in general: Instead of following the same donors, the conclusions were based on cross-sectional statistical analysis.

The authors used template switching to add a universal primer site and gave cDNA unique molecular identifiers. TCRdb analysed the 5' RACE reads with MiXCR anew, one entry per CDR3 protein. The profile covers approximately 500,000 distinct CDR3 sequences, with nearly 15% appearing a single time and more than 0.4% taken by the ten largest. For this clonotype: Its cognate antigen is unknown.

The V end was cut by 4 bases, the J end by 1 base, with 11 bases between. The CDR3 has 14 amino acids. Germline V gene lookup returns CDR1 SGHDT and CDR2 YYEEEE. The same specimen was also included in a second study, on yellow fever vaccine responses in identical twins.

The chain carries TRBV5-6 and TRBJ2-5, with D hard to call. Sequenced input: CD4+ T cells sorted from blood. The source is a woman under 30 in good health. CDR3 bases: TGTGCCAGCAGCCCGACAAGACCCCAAGAGACCCAGTACTTC. It codes for CASSPTRPQETQYF.